This paragraph reports one T cell receptor beta chain. Its antigen is undetermined. This record comes from a study of cytomegalovirus exposure and HLA in healthy donors. For the study at large: An earlier analysis identified 110 million or so unique TCR beta sequences in about 200 million T cells. General observations from the study: What a later analysis reportedly showed was that an Asian-associated ancestry cluster had fewer N-insertions than the approximately 700-donor mean.

The germline V gene encodes CDR1 SGHAT and CDR2 FQNNGV. The CDR3 loop spans 11 amino acids. V was cut by 4 bases and J by 6 bases, with 7 bases left in between. 13 Jbeta primers and 60 Vbeta primers were used for the PCR. Generated by immunoSEQ multiplex PCR, the TCRdb table keeps only in-frame clones and is missing some. The sample shows some 150,000 clones, 75% to 85% of them seen only once. The specimen was PBMCs. This sequence joins TRBV11-2 and TRBJ2-7, with D tentatively TRBD2 (5 bases). This receptor was taken from a woman in her 50s in good health and CMV-seronegative. The CDR3 DNA reads as TGTGCCAGCAGCTGGGAGTTCGAGCAGTACTTC. This sequence encodes CASSWEFEQYF.